This TCR beta chain originates from a study of blood T cell repertoires in COVID-19. Background on the study: Acute and convalescent COVID-19 specimens originated in the United States, Italy and Spain. From T cells, B-cell-depleted T cells, or PBMCs came the material, which was cDNA or gDNA.

In the source study's methods: Quantification of nucleated cells was approximated via reference gene primer amplification. Profiling relied on immunoSEQ multiplex PCR, and the TCRdb table lists in-frame clones only, not all of them. The DNA was the basis for D and trimming; V, J and clone size are from that table. Of 55,000 to 75,000 clones in the sample, about 88% are singletons; the top ten hold 7.4%. Germline CDR1 reads SGHAT; CDR2 reads FQNNGV. Losses at the gene ends were 2 bases for V and 4 bases for J; bases not matched to a gene: 14. This CDR3 contains 19 residues. Sequencing input: peripheral blood. This TCR came from a human donor with active COVID-19. The donor label of this sample is uncertain. The chain uses TRBV11-2 and TRBJ2-6, with 7 bases aligning to TRBD1. This CDR3 reads CASSLNSGTVGSGANVLTF. CDR3 in DNA: TGTGCCAGCAGCTTAAACTCCGGGACAGTCGGGTCAGGGGCCAACGTCCTGACTTTC.